This T cell receptor beta chain appears in the sequencing data of a study of beta chain features in type 1 diabetes. Study-level points and caveats: Small HLA sub-analyses could not settle whether HLA shapes TCRB rearrangement. Within each of all four CD4+ subsets, Type 1 diabetes patients had TCRB CDR3s that were moderately but significantly shorter.

Every isolated RNA sample was fully reverse transcribed, so sequencing captured expressed TCRB transcripts. Average reads for naive, central memory and regulatory T cell samples were roughly 3.5 million. Generated by immunoSEQ multiplex PCR, the TCRdb table keeps only in-frame clones and is missing some. The table includes around 340,000 clones, approximately 9.9% detected once. The J segment lost 5 bases and the V segment lost 5 bases, leaving 6 bases of the junction unmatched. The CDR3 totals 14 residues. Germline-derived CDR1 and CDR2 are SGHTA and FQGNSA. On this clone: Its antigen is not known.

Sequencing was done on a sample of central memory CD4+ T cells from blood. The TCR originated in a man aged 25-45 years with type 1 diabetes. The chain couples TRBV7-2 to TRBJ1-5; 7 bases map to TRBD1. The CDR3 region has the DNA TGTGCCAGCAGCCGGAGGGGGCCAGATCAGCCCCAGCATTTT. It encodes CASSRRGPDQPQHF.